The entry below gives a single T cell receptor beta chain sequence along with its context. Antigen specificity is unknown. Clones were read by immunoSEQ multiplex PCR, and TCRdb kept only the in-frame ones, dropping some. The sample carries 11,000 to 15,000 clones, 78% recorded once. Patients were adults with ileal or ileocolonic Crohn's disease needing resection. The CDR3 length is 16 residues. Germline V CDR1 and CDR2: SGHRS, YFSETQ. The V and J ends lost 0 bases and 9 bases respectively, with 16 bases between them. The record originates from a study of T cell repertoires in ileal Crohn's disease. General study results and limits: Clonality above 26.8% at surgery always came with endoscopic recurrence.

Sequenced sample: ileal tissue. The chain links TRBV5-1 to TRBJ1-6, with D perhaps matching TRBD1 (5 bases). The sequence came from an adult with Crohn's disease. The CDR3 region is CASSLASDGRGSPLHF. The DNA for the CDR3 is TGCGCCAGCAGCTTGGCCTCCGACGGAAGGGGTTCACCCCTCCACTTT.